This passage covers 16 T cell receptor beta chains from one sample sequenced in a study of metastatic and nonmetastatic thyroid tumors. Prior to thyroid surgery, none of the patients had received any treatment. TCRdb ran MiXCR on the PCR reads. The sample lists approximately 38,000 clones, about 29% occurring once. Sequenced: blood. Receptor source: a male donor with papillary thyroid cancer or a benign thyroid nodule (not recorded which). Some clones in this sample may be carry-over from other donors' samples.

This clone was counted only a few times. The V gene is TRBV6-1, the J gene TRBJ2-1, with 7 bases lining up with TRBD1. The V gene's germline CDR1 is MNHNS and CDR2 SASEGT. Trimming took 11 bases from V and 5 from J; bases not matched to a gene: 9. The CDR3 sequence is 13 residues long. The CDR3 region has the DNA TGTGCCGGATCCGGGACAGACAACAATGAGCAGTTCTTC. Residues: CAGSGTDNNEQFF.

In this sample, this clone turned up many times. In DNA form, the CDR3 reads TGTGCCAGCAGCCAAGAGAGAGACACAGATACGCAGTATTTT. Its translation: CASSQERDTDTQYF. The chain recombines TRBV3-1 with TRBJ2-3; D is unresolved. CDR1 LGHDT and CDR2 YNNKEL come from the germline V gene (reference sequence). Between the trimmed V and J ends, which lost 0 bases and 2 bases, there was a span of 6 bases. This CDR3 region has 14 residues.

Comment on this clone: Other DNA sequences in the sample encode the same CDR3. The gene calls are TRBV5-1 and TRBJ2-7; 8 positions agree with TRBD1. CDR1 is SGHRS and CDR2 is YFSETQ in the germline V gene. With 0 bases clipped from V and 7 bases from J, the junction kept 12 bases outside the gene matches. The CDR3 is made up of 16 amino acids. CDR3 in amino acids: CASSLEGIRGLGEQYF. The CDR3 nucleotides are TGCGCCAGCAGCTTGGAGGGCATCAGGGGGCTGGGAGAGCAGTACTTC.

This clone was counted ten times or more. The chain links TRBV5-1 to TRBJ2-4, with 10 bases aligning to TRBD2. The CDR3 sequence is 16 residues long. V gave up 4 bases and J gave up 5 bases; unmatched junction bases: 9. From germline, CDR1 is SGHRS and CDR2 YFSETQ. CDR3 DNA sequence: TGCGCCAGCAGCCCAAGCCGACTAGCGGGTCAAAACATTCAGTACTTC. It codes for CASSPSRLAGQNIQYF.

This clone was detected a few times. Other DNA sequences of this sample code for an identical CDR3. CDR3 nucleotides: TGTGCCACCCAGAACGGGGAATACAATCAGCCCCAGCATTTT. Encoded protein: CATQNGEYNQPQHF. This chain connects TRBV6-1 to TRBJ1-5; D ambiguous. CDR3 size: 14 residues. Germline loops: CDR1 MNHNS, CDR2 SASEGT. Trimming cost V 10 bases and J 3 bases, with 16 bases left between them.

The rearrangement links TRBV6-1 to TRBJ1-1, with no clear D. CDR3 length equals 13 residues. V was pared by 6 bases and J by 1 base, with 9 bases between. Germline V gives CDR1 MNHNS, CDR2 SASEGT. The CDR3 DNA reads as TGTGCCAGCAGGAGACAACAGAACACTGAAGCTTTCTTT. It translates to CASRRQQNTEAFF.

This CDR3 is CASSQGQGTYNEQFF. For the CDR3, the DNA is TGCGCCAGCAGCCAAGGACAGGGCACCTACAATGAGCAGTTCTTC. The chain carries TRBV4-1 and TRBJ2-1; 7 nucleotides match TRBD1. Trimming took 1 base from V and 2 from J; bases not matched to a gene: 2. This CDR3 has 15 residues. Looked up from germline, CDR1 is MGHRA and CDR2 is YSYEKL.

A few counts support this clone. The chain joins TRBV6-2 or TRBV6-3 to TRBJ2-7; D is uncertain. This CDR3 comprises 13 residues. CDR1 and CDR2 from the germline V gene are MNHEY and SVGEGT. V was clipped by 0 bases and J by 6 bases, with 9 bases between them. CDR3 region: CASSYSLGFEQYF. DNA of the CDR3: TGTGCCAGCAGTTACTCGTTGGGTTTCGAGCAGTACTTC.

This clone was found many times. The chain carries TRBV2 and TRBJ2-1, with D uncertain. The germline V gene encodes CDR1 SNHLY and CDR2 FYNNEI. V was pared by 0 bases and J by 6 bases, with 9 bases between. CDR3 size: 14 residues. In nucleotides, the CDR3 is TGTGCCAGCAGTGAAGCGAGCAGCATCAATGAGCAGTTCTTC. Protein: CASSEASSINEQFF.

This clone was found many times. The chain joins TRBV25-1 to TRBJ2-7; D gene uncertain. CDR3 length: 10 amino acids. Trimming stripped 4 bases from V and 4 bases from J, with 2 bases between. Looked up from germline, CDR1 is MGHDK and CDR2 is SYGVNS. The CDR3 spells CASSGYEQYF. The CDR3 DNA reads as TGTGCCAGCAGTGGGTACGAGCAGTACTTC.

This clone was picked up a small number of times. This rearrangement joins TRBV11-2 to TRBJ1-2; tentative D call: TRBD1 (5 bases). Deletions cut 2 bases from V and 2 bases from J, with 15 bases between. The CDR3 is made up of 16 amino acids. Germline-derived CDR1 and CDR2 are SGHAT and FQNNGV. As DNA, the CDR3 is TGTGCCAGCAGCTTAAATGCGGGGGATGGCAACTATGGCTACACCTTC. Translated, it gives CASSLNAGDGNYGYTF.

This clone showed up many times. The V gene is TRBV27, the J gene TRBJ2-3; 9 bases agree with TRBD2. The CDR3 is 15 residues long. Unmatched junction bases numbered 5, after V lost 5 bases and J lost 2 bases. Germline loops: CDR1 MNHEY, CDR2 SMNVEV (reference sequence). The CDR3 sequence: CASSLLAGATDTQYF. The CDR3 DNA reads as TGTGCCAGCAGTCTCTTAGCGGGAGCCACAGATACGCAGTATTTT.

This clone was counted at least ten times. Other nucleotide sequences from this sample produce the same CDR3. The CDR3 loop reads CASSLDPPSSYNEQFF. CDR3 coding DNA: TGTGCCAGCAGCTTAGACCCTCCGAGCTCCTACAATGAGCAGTTCTTC. The V call is TRBV7-6, the J call TRBJ2-1; D is unclear. V lost 1 base to trimming and J lost 0 bases, with 10 bases between them. CDR1 and CDR2 (germline): SGHVS, FNYEAQ. This CDR3 comprises 16 residues.

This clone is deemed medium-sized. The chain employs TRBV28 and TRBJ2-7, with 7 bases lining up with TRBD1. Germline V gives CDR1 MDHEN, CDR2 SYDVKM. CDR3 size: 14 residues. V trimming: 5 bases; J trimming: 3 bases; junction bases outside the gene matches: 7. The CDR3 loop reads CASSLVGQNYEQYF. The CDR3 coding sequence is TGTGCCAGCAGTCTTGTGGGACAGAACTACGAGCAGTACTTC.

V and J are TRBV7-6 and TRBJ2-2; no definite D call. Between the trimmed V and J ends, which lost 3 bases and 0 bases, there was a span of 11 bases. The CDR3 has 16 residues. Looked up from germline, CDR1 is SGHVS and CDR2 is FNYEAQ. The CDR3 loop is CASSLVQPSNTGELFF. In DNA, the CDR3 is TGTGCCAGCAGCTTGGTCCAGCCGTCGAACACCGGGGAGCTGTTTTTT.

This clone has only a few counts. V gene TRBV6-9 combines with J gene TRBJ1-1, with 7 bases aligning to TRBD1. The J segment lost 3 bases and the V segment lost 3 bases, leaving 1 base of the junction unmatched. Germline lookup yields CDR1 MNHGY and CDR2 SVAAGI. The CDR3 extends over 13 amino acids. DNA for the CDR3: TGTGCCAGCAGTTACACAGGGGACACTGAAGCTTTCTTT. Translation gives CASSYTGDTEAFF.